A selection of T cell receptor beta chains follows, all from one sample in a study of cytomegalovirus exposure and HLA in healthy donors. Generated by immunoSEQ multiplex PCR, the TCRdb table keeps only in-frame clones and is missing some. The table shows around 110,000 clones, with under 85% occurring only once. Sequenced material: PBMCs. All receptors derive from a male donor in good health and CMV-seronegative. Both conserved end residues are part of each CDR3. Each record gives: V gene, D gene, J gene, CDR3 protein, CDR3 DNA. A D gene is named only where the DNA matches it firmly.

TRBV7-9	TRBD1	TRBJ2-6	CASSRDSSSGANVLTF	TGTGCCAGCTCCCGGGACAGCTCCTCTGGGGCCAACGTCCTGACTTTC
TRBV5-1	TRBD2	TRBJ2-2	CASSLGLAGGELFF	TGCGCCAGCAGCTTGGGGCTAGCGGGCGGGGAGCTGTTTTTT
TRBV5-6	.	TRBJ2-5	CASSRLVAQETQYF	TGTGCCAGCAGCCGACTGGTGGCTCAAGAGACCCAGTACTTC
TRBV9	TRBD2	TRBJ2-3	CASTVAGSTDTQYF	TGTGCCAGCACCGTAGCGGGGAGCACAGATACGCAGTATTTT
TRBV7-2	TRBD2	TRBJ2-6	CASSLRSRGLAGEVYVLTF	TGTGCCAGCAGCTTAAGGTCCAGAGGACTAGCGGGAGAGGTTTACGTCCTGACTTTC
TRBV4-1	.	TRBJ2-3	CASSPRLTSTDTQYF	TGCGCCAGCAGCCCCCGACTGACGAGCACAGATACGCAGTATTTT
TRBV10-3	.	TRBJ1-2	CAISESRGYYGYTF	TGTGCCATCAGTGAGTCGAGGGGGTACTATGGCTACACCTTC
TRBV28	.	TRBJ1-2	CASSLDGSAGYGYTF	TGTGCCAGCAGCCTGGACGGGTCTGCGGGCTATGGCTACACCTTC
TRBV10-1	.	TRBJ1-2	CASSPGQLYGYTF	TGCGCCAGCAGCCCCGGACAACTCTATGGCTACACCTTC
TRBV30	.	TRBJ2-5	CAWSARIKEILADLTQYF	TGTGCCTGGAGTGCCCGAATCAAAGAAATTTTAGCGGATCTGACCCAGTACTTC
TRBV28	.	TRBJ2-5	CASSLMEAQYF	TGTGCCAGCAGTTTAATGGAGGCCCAGTACTTC
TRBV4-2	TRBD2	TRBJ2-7	CASSREAGGPFYEQYF	TGTGCCAGCAGCCGGGAAGCGGGAGGCCCTTTCTACGAGCAGTACTTC